This record concerns one T cell receptor beta chain sequence. Clones were read by immunoSEQ multiplex PCR, and TCRdb kept only the in-frame ones, dropping some. The data contain some 19,000 clones, approximately 72% of them singletons. CDR1 SGHRS and CDR2 YFSETQ come from the germline V gene. Trimming took off 7 bases at V and 6 bases at J, with 20 bases between the two ends. CDR3 length: 14 residues. The entry originates in a study of OX40 agonist ivuxolimab in advanced cancers. This TCR derives from an adult with an advanced solid tumor such as melanoma, head and neck, liver or kidney cancer. Here the sequenced sample was CD4+ or CD8+ T cells sorted from blood, taken in a trial of the OX40 agonist ivuxolimab. This sequence joins TRBV5-1 and TRBJ2-7, with no clear D. The CDR3 nucleotides are TGCGCCAGCGGCGTAGGGTTTGGTCTACGCGAGCAGTACTTC. Amino acid sequence: CASGVGFGLREQYF.